Listed here are 17 T cell receptor beta chains from one sample, sequenced in a study of CD8 T cells in ankylosing spondylitis. No antigen has been identified for these receptors. Notes on the study in general: Blood from ankylosing spondylitis patients appeared to carry a characteristic roughly 8-variant TCR beta motif.

TCRdb called the 5' RACE reads again in MiXCR, with one record for every CDR3 protein. The data contain around 440,000 distinct CDR3 sequences, approximately 17% of them seen just once; the ten biggest clones take up approximately 1%. The sequencing input was blood, either unsorted or a sorted T cell fraction (not recorded which). The origin of the receptors is a male donor with ankylosing spondylitis.

This clonotype was seen more than once but under ten times. The chain carries TRBV11-2 and TRBJ1-4; a weak D match, TRBD1 (5 bases). The V end was cut by 1 base, the J end by 3 bases, with 9 bases between. Germline V gene lookup returns CDR1 SGHAT and CDR2 FQNNGV. The CDR3 runs 15 residues. CDR3 nucleotide sequence: TGTGCCAGCAGCTTAGGGGGGGGATCTAATGAAAAACTGTTTTTT. Translation gives CASSLGGGSNEKLFF. The complete variable domain, with remaining parts taken from reference TRBV11-2 and TRBJ1-4, reads EAGVAQSPRYKIIEKRQSVAFWCNPISGHATLYWYQQILGQGPKLLIQFQNNGVVDDSQLPKDRFSAERLKGVDSTLKIQPAKLEDSAVYLCASSLGGGSNEKLFFGSGTQLSVL.

This clonotype was seen only a few times. V is TRBV7-3 and J is TRBJ2-5, with 8 bases aligning to TRBD2. The CDR3 is 17 amino acids. Germline assignment: CDR1 SGHTA and CDR2 FQGTGA. The J segment lost 3 bases and the V segment lost 2 bases, leaving 11 bases of the junction unmatched. CDR3: CASSLPPGLALEETQYF. The CDR3 coding sequence is TGTGCCAGCAGCTTACCCCCCGGACTAGCTTTAGAAGAGACCCAGTACTTC.

This clonotype was observed a few times. The rearrangement uses TRBV5-6 and TRBJ2-5; perhaps TRBD1 as D (6 bases). Deletions cut 4 bases from V and 5 bases from J, with 15 bases between. Looked up from germline, CDR1 is SGHDT and CDR2 is YYEEEE. This CDR3 is 14 amino acids long. This chain's CDR3 is CASSRGSWSETQYF. CDR3 nucleotides: TGTGCCAGCAGCAGGGGGTCTTGGTCTGAGACCCAGTACTTC.

Only a few counts were recorded for this clonotype. The J gene is TRBJ1-2, the V gene TRBV29-1; TRBD1 might be the D (5 bases). This CDR3 comprises 15 residues. Germline CDR1 and CDR2: SQVTM and ANQGSEA. Trimming removed 1 base from V and 2 bases from J, with 14 bases in between. The CDR3 DNA is TGCAGCGTTGAAGTCAAAACGGGACGGAACTATGGCTACACCTTC. Translated, it gives CSVEVKTGRNYGYTF.

The sample holds a few counts of this clonotype. The chain carries TRBV6-2 or TRBV6-3 and TRBJ1-1; perhaps TRBD1 as D (5 bases). V lost 6 bases to trimming and J lost 2 bases, with 16 bases between them. The CDR3 has 15 residues. Germline CDR1 MNHEY, CDR2 SVGEGT. CDR3 bases: TGTGCCAGCAGACCCCCCGACAGACCCAACACTGAAGCTTTCTTT. This translates into CASRPPDRPNTEAFF.

This clonotype showed up just a few times. The chain is built from TRBV7-9 and TRBJ1-1; 7 bases agree with TRBD1. V was pared by 5 bases and J by 3 bases, with 9 bases of the junction left unmatched. CDR1 and CDR2 (germline): SEHNR, FQNEAQ (reference sequence). This CDR3 is 15 amino acids long. CDR3 DNA sequence: TGTGCCAGCAGCCCCGACAGGGATGGGCACACTGAAGCTTTCTTT. Residues: CASSPDRDGHTEAFF.

Many counts were recorded for this clonotype. CDR3 DNA sequence: TGTGCCAGCAGAGGAGGCGGTAGCTCCTATAATTCACCCCTCCACTTT. As protein: CASRGGGSSYNSPLHF. This sequence joins TRBV12-3 or TRBV12-4 and TRBJ1-6; D not certain. Trimming cost V 6 bases and J 0 bases, with 12 bases left between them. The CDR3 sequence is 16 residues long.

The table lists this clonotype with a few counts. The V call is TRBV7-6, the J call TRBJ2-1, with D uncertain. Germline assignment: CDR1 SGHVS and CDR2 FNYEAQ. V was shortened by 6 bases and J by 9 bases, with 18 bases between the two germline ends. The CDR3 has 14 amino acids. DNA for the CDR3: TGTGCCAGCAGTCCCGCGGATACAGTGGGTGAGCAGTTCTTC. Amino acids: CASSPADTVGEQFF.

This clonotype was detected only a few times. The chain couples TRBV2 to TRBJ1-1, with no clear D. V gave up 3 bases and J gave up 1 base, with 18 bases separating them. CDR1 and CDR2 (germline): SNHLY, FYNNEI. This CDR3 is 17 amino acids long. Written as DNA, the CDR3 is TGTGCCAGCAGTGAGTCCCCCTTCGGGAGAAAGAACACTGAAGCTTTCTTT. It encodes CASSESPFGRKNTEAFF. The whole variable domain, remainder taken from reference TRBV2 and TRBJ1-1, is EPEVTQTPSHQVTQMGQEVILRCVPISNHLYFYWYRQILGQKVEFLVSFYNNEISEKSEIFDDQFSVERPDGSNFTLKIRSTKLEDSAMYFCASSESPFGRKNTEAFFGQGTRLTVV.

The chain is built from TRBV20-1 and TRBJ1-4; 8 bases are a match to TRBD1. This CDR3 is 15 amino acids long. In germline, CDR1 is DFQATT, CDR2 SNEGSKA (reference sequence). V lost 5 bases to trimming and J lost 2 bases; unmatched junction nucleotides: 7. The DNA for the CDR3 is TGCAGTGCTGACCCCCGGACAGGGACTAATGAAAAACTGTTTTTT. Its translation: CSADPRTGTNEKLFF.

This clonotype was recorded at least ten times. The chain is built from TRBV4-1 and TRBJ1-6; D remains ambiguous. Germline CDR1 MGHRA, CDR2 YSYEKL. There are 19 residues in the CDR3. The ends were cut back, 4 bases at V and 5 bases at J, with 24 bases in the middle. CDR3 nucleotides: TGCGCCAGCAGCCCGCGATGGGAGGGAATGACCAAAAATAATTCACCCCTCCACTTT. It yields the protein CASSPRWEGMTKNNSPLHF.

CDR3 amino acids: CASSPGPGEAGELFF. Here the CDR3 DNA reads TGTGCCAGCAGTCCTGGGCCGGGCGAGGCCGGGGAGCTGTTTTTT. V is TRBV5-4 and J is TRBJ2-2, with no clear D. In germline, CDR1 is SGHNT, CDR2 YYREEE (reference sequence). V was cut by 5 bases and J by 6 bases, with 17 bases left in between. This CDR3 spans 15 amino acids.

The gene calls are TRBV20-1 and TRBJ2-2; 10 bases are a match to TRBD1. CDR3 length: 14 residues. Germline-derived CDR1 and CDR2 are DFQATT and SNEGSKA (reference sequence). Germline trimming cut 6 bases from V and 5 bases from J; bases unmatched to any gene: 6. The DNA for the CDR3 is TGCAGTGCCCAGGGACAGGGGCGAACCGGGGAGCTGTTTTTT. This gives the protein CSAQGQGRTGELFF.

This chain links TRBV7-2 with TRBJ2-7; 9 bases match TRBD2. Per germline, CDR1 SGHTA and CDR2 FQGNSA. There are 15 residues in the CDR3. Unmatched junction bases numbered 3, after V lost 1 base and J lost 2 bases. DNA for the CDR3: TGTGCCAGCAGCTTAGGCGGGGGGGAACCCTACGAGCAGTACTTC. Translation gives CASSLGGGEPYEQYF. The full variable domain, rest sourced from reference TRBV7-2 and TRBJ2-7, is GAGVSQSPSNKVTEKGKDVELRCDPISGHTALYWYRQSLGQGLEFLIYFQGNSAPDKSGLPSDRFSAERTGGSVSTLTIQRTQQEDSAVYLCASSLGGGEPYEQYFGPGTRLTVT.

The chain carries TRBV5-4 and TRBJ2-2, with 7 bases identical to TRBD1. The CDR3 totals 16 residues. V lost 1 base and J lost 6; bases outside the gene matches: 9. Per the germline V gene, CDR1 is SGHNT and CDR2 is YYREEE (reference sequence). The CDR3 loop is CASSLNGQAVAGELFF. The CDR3 nucleotides read TGTGCCAGCAGCTTGAATGGACAGGCGGTCGCCGGGGAGCTGTTTTTT. Supplemented by reference TRBV5-4 and TRBJ2-2, the full variable domain reads ETGVTQSPTHLIKTRGQQVTLRCSSQSGHNTVSWYQQALGQGPQFIFQYYREEENGRGNFPPRFSGLQFPNYSSELNVNALELDDSALYLCASSLNGQAVAGELFFGEGSRLTVL.

This clonotype was detected only a few times. The V gene is TRBV28, the J gene TRBJ2-7, with a tentative D call TRBD2 (5 bases). Trimming took 1 base from V and 0 from J, leaving 13 bases between them. Germline V gene lookup returns CDR1 MDHEN and CDR2 SYDVKM. This CDR3 has 16 amino acids. The CDR3 bases are TGTGCCAGCAGTTTATCCCGGGGTTTGAGCTCCTACGAGCAGTACTTC. This codes for CASSLSRGLSSYEQYF. Supplemented by reference TRBV28 and TRBJ2-7, the full variable domain reads DVKVTQSSRYLVKRTGEKVFLECVQDMDHENMFWYRQDPGLGLRLIYFSYDVKMKEKGDIPEGYSVSREKKERFSLILESASTNQTSMYLCASSLSRGLSSYEQYFGPGTRLTVT.

This rearrangement joins TRBV28 to TRBJ1-5; a weak D match, TRBD1 (5 bases). There are 17 residues in the CDR3. V gave up 6 bases and J gave up 2 bases, with 20 bases separating them. Germline V gene sequence: CDR1 MDHEN, CDR2 SYDVKM. CDR3 loop: CASSRTGGGTGNQPQHF. The CDR3 nucleotides read TGTGCCAGCAGCCGGACCGGGGGGGGTACTGGCAATCAGCCCCAGCATTTT.